This note documents a single TCR beta chain sequence. Its antigen remains unknown. The data belong to a study of T cells in Graves' hyperthyroidism and ophthalmopathy. The wider study: Peripheral blood sampling occurred at initial diagnosis, before any treatment.

Overall study results and limits: The authors' 13 V-J model separated ophthalmopathy from stable hyperthyroidism.

Using RNA transcripts as the source, TCR beta CDR3 regions were amplified. The study used the HTBI primer set for a first-round RT-PCR of the TCR CDR3. TCRdb re-derived calls from the multiplex PCR reads in MiXCR, one entry per CDR3 protein. The table includes some 490,000 distinct CDR3 sequences, less than 25% detected once. Exclusion followed for patients with uncontrolled infection, other autoimmune disease, pregnancy or lactation. It was 10 ml of fresh peripheral blood that supplied the PBMCs. This sequence was found in a woman aged 70 to 79 with Graves' ophthalmopathy. Material for sequencing was blood.

The CDR3, as DNA: TGCGCCAGCAGTATAAGCCCGCTGGGCGCCGAGCAGTACTTC. Translation: CASSISPLGAEQYF. The chain uses TRBV10-1 and TRBJ2-7; D remains ambiguous. Germline-derived CDR1 and CDR2 are WNHNN and SYGVQD (reference sequence). This CDR3 contains 14 residues. Trimming stripped 5 bases from V and 6 bases from J, with 17 bases between.